This TCR beta chain is from a study of T cell responses to AZD1222 COVID-19 vaccine (dated by TCRdb to the early 2020s). In terms of the full investigation: TCR sequencing covered approximately 230 trial participants: 207 given two doses of AZD1222 and 26 given two doses of MenACWY control vaccine. Trial participants were enrolled by age into subgroups of 18-55, 56-69 and 70-plus years, and around 140, 26 and 57 TCR-sequenced participants, respectively, were included in these subgroups.

Concerning this clone: Which antigen it targets is not known. Base-call qualities are not available, and no considerably larger clone is one nucleotide away.

The label giving this sample's time point can be read as: about 28 days (+/-7) after the second vaccine dose. The treatment or condition label here, explained by the study, means: meningococcal conjugate vaccine given as trial control. Vaccinee samples came from UK trials COV001 and COV002, including a single-blind randomized controlled phase 2/3 trial of AZD1222 (ChAdOx1 nCoV-19) in healthy adults. For TCRbeta chain sequencing, PBMC samples from trial participants were taken at day 0 and at day 28 after the second dose. The study at large found these results: Because no samples from the day 14 peak response were available, repertoires could be characterized only after the peak T cell response. The 56-69-year group was small, and its depth increase did not reach significance, likely because of low power. CD4 TCRs associated with the vaccine covered the entire spike protein, and the dominant responses were in regions 160-218 and 743-854. Most participants were white British and females outnumbered males, and the authors suggested that clonal diversity may have been underestimated. After two AZD1222 doses, spike-specific TCR breadth and depth were significantly higher than at day 0 and than in MenACWY recipients. Conclusions about previously exposed vaccinees were limited because only a handful of AZD1222 recipients were SARS-CoV-2 seropositive at baseline. Reportedly, almost half of the unique spike-specific TCRs recognized epitopes lying outside the regions that are mutated in the B.1.351 and B.1.1.7 variants.

The CDR3 regions of human TCRbeta chains were subjected to immunosequencing. The authors' pipeline ran thus. Repertoire TCRs were checked for matches against a reference library of SARS-CoV-2-specific TCRs that had been generated using the MIRA antigen-specificity platform. Breadth was defined as the fraction of unique TCRs that were SARS-CoV-2-associated, and depth was defined as the fraction of total T cells that were SARS-CoV-2-associated. Using the MIRA data, each spike-specific TCR was assigned both to the spike region to which the TCR was reactive and to a CD4 or CD8 class. Log10-transformed breadth and depth values were compared by one-way ANOVA with Sidak's multiple comparisons tests. Not all clones reach the TCRdb copy of this immuneACCESS table, which keeps in-frame sequences only. Checked studies attribute under half of the gap to unresolved V genes and leave the rest unexplained. That table furnishes V, J and clone size, whereas the DNA furnished D and trimming. This sample comprises some 200,000 clones, around 90% of them detected only once. The top ten clonotypes cover about 4% of the sample.

After removal of 1 base from V and 5 bases from J, the junction retains 7 bases not matched to a gene. The CDR3 contains 15 residues, cysteine and phenylalanine counted. The retained sequence is limited to the CDR3, 45 bases, with the frame set at the first base. Via the germline V gene, CDR1 is SGHTA and CDR2 FQGNSA. This receptor was identified in an adult who received the MenACWY meningococcal vaccine as a control. The sequencing used peripheral blood, collected 28 days after the second dose of the MenACWY control vaccine. The sequence links TRBV7-2 to TRBJ1-2; 7 bases in the middle match TRBD1. The DNA is as follows: TGTGCCAGCAGCTTAGTTGGGCAGGGGGTATATGGCTACACCTTC. Its amino acids are CASSLVGQGVYGYTF.